The 10 T cell receptor beta chains presented below share a single source sample, sequenced in a study of T cells in Graves' hyperthyroidism and ophthalmopathy. The CDR3 regions of TCR beta were amplified from RNA transcripts. A first-round RT-PCR of the TCR CDR3 used the HTBI primer set. In TCRdb, the multiplex PCR reads were re-called with MiXCR into one record per CDR3 protein. The repertoire consists of some 250,000 distinct CDR3 sequences, with approximately 15% occurring once and the leading ten covering 10% to 15%. Material: blood. These receptors originate from a woman in her thirties or forties with Graves' hyperthyroidism that later progressed to Graves' ophthalmopathy.

The rearrangement uses TRBV2 and TRBJ2-3; unclear D gene. Per germline, CDR1 SNHLY and CDR2 FYNNEI. CDR3 length: 12 amino acids. V dropped 6 bases and J dropped 4 bases, with 8 bases sitting between them. The CDR3, as DNA: TGTGCCAGCAGGGGCTTGGCAGATACGCAGTATTTT. Protein: CASRGLADTQYF.

This clonotype has a count of ten or more. The rearrangement joins TRBV9 to TRBJ2-2; 16 nucleotides agree with TRBD2. The CDR3 runs to 18 residues. The germline V gene encodes CDR1 SGDLS and CDR2 YYNGEE. J lost 6 bases, V lost 5 bases, and 10 bases had no gene match. CDR3 DNA: TGTGCCAGCAGGAAGGGACTAGCGGGAGGGTCGGACGCCGGGGAGCTGTTTTTT. Translating it yields CASRKGLAGGSDAGELFF.

Notes on this clonotype: With a much larger clone just one base away, this may be a read error. This chain connects TRBV9 to TRBJ2-3; 7 nucleotides match TRBD2. Germline V gene sequence: CDR1 SGDLS, CDR2 YYNGEE. The CDR3 is 14 amino acids. The CDR3 DNA sequence: TGTGACAGCAGCGTAGTAACTAGCGCAGATACGCAGTATTTT. Its protein product is CDSSVVTSADTQYF.

This clonotype was detected many times. V is TRBV28 and J is TRBJ1-1; D is uncertain. V was clipped by 3 bases and J by 0 bases, with 8 bases between them. Germline V gene data show CDR1 as MDHEN and CDR2 as SYDVKM. The length of the CDR3 is 14 residues. The CDR3 coding sequence is TGTGCCAGCAGTTTGAGACCGGTGAACACTGAAGCTTTCTTT. It specifies CASSLRPVNTEAFF.

This clonotype has at least ten counts. The chain carries TRBV9 and TRBJ2-5; D could derive from TRBD1 or TRBD2 (5 bases each). CDR1 and CDR2 from the germline V gene are SGDLS and YYNGEE. Deletions cut 2 bases from V and 5 bases from J, with 13 bases between. This CDR3 spans 14 amino acids. The CDR3 nucleotides read TGTGCCAGCAGCGTCCGAGGGGCGGATGAGACCCAGTACTTC. Its protein product is CASSVRGADETQYF.

This chain uses TRBV4-1 with TRBJ1-2; a weak D match, TRBD1 (6 bases). The germline CDR1 and CDR2 sequences are MGHRA and YSYEKL. The CDR3 is 17 residues long. Trimming removed 4 bases at V and 2 bases at J, with 20 bases between. The CDR3: CASSLGTRGWGNYGYTF. For the CDR3, the DNA is TGCGCCAGCAGCCTAGGGACGAGGGGGTGGGGAAACTATGGCTACACCTTC.

This clonotype was counted at least ten times. V is TRBV7-9 and J is TRBJ1-1, with D maybe TRBD1 (6 bases). CDR1 is SEHNR, CDR2 FQNEAQ, per germline (reference sequence). Trimming shortened V by 2 bases and J by 1 base, and 11 bases separated the two germline ends. The length of the CDR3 is 15 residues. CDR3 sequence reads: CASSLIGGQNTEAFF. CDR3 sequence (DNA): TGTGCCAGCAGCTTAATTGGGGGGCAGAACACTGAAGCTTTCTTT.

This clonotype was counted ten times or more. V is TRBV13 and J is TRBJ2-7; a possible D gene is TRBD1 (6 bases). This CDR3 is 15 amino acids long. V was pared by 2 bases and J by 5 bases, with 16 bases between. CDR1 and CDR2 (germline): PRHDT, FYEKMQ (reference sequence). Written as DNA, the CDR3 is TGTGCCAGCAGCTTAAGTGGCAGGGGTAGCGACGAGCAGTACTTC. Translating gives CASSLSGRGSDEQYF.

This clonotype has a handful of counts. The rearrangement joins TRBV20-1 to TRBJ2-7; perhaps TRBD2 as D (6 bases). In germline, CDR1 is DFQATT, CDR2 SNEGSKA (reference sequence). The CDR3 runs 12 residues. V was trimmed by 3 bases and J by 5 bases, leaving 11 bases between them. CDR3 amino acids: CSASTGANEQYF. The CDR3 DNA reads TGCAGTGCTAGTACGGGAGCGAACGAGCAGTACTTC.

This clonotype was counted many times. This sequence joins TRBV2 and TRBJ2-1, with 12 bases matching TRBD2. Per the germline V gene, CDR1 is SNHLY and CDR2 is FYNNEI. The CDR3 has 16 residues. The V and J ends lost 7 bases and 0 bases, in that order; junction bases with no gene match: 4. CDR3 nucleotide sequence: TGTGCCAGCAAAACTAGCGGGAGGAGCTCCTACAATGAGCAGTTCTTC. Encoded protein: CASKTSGRSSYNEQFF.